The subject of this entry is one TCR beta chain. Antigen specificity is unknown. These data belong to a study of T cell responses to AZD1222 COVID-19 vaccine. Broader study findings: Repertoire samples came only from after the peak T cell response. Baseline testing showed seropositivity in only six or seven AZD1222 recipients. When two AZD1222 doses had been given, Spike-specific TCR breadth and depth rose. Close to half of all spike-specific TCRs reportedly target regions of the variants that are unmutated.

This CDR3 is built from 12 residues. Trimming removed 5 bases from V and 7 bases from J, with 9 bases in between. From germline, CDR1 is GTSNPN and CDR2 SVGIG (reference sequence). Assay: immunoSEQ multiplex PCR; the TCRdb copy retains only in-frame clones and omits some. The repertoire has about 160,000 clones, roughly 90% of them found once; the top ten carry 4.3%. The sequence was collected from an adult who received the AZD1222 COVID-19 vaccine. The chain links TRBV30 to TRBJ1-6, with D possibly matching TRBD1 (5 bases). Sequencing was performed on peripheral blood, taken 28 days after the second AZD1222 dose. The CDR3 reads CAWGRDNSPLHF. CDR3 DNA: TGTGCCTGGGGACGGGACAATTCACCCCTCCACTTT.